Sequencing of this TCR beta chain was carried out in a study of cytomegalovirus exposure and HLA in healthy donors. The study's findings and limits: Later work showed greater clonal expansion in HLA-associated TCR beta chains than in equally common others.

The PCR used 60 Vbeta and 13 Jbeta primers. This table comes from immunoSEQ multiplex PCR, and its TCRdb copy is limited to in-frame clones, with some not included. The sample includes 150,000 to 200,000 clones, over 75% seen only once; the top ten take 2.3%. Concerning this clone: The target antigen is unknown.

CDR3 length: 13 residues. Germline V CDR1 and CDR2: MRHNA, SNTAGT. Deletions cut 4 bases from V and 5 bases from J, with 11 bases between. The sample consisted of PBMCs. The rearrangement joins TRBV6-4 to TRBJ2-5; tentatively, D is TRBD1 (5 bases). The receptor was derived from a woman between 45 and 65 years old in good health and CMV-seronegative. CDR3 DNA sequence: TGTGCCAGCAGTGTGCAGGGTGGGGAGACCCAGTACTTC. This codes for CASSVQGGETQYF.